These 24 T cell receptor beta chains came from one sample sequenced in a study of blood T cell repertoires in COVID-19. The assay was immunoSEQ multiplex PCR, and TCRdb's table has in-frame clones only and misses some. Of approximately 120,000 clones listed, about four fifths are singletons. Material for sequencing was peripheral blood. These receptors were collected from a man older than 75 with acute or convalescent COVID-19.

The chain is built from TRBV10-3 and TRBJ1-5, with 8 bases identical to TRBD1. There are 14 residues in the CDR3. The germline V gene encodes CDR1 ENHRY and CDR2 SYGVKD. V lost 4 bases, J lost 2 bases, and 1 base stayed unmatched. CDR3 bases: TGTGCCATCAGTGCGACAGGGGGCAATCAGCCCCAGCATTTT. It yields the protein CAISATGGNQPQHF.

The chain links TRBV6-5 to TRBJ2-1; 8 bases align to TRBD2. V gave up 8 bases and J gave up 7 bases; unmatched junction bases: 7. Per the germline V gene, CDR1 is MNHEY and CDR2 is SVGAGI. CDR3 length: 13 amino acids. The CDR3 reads CASRGGGANEQFF. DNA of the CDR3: TGTGCCAGCCGGGGGGGCGGAGCGAATGAGCAGTTCTTC.

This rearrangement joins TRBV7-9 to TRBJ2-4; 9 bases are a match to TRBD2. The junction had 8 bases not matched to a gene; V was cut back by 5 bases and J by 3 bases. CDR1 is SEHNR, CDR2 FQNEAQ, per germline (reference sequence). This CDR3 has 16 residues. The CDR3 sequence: CASSPGGGAVKNIQYF. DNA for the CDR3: TGTGCCAGCAGCCCTGGCGGGGGGGCGGTCAAAAACATTCAGTACTTC.

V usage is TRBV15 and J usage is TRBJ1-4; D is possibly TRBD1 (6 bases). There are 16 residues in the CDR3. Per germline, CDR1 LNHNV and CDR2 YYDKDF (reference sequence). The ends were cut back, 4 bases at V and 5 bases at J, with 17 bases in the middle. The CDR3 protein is CATSTSSGTRNEKLFF. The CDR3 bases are TGTGCCACCAGCACAAGCTCCGGGACAAGAAATGAAAAACTGTTTTTT.

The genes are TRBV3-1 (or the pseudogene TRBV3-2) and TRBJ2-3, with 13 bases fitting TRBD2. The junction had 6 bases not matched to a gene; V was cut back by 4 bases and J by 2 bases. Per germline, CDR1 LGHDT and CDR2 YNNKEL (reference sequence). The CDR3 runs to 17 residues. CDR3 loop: CASSRRTSGSYTDTQYF. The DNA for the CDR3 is TGTGCCAGCAGCCGGCGGACTAGCGGGAGTTACACAGATACGCAGTATTTT.

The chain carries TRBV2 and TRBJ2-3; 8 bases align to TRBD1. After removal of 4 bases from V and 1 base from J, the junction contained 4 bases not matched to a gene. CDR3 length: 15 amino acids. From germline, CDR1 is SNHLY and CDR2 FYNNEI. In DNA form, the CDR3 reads TGTGCCAGCAGTGCGACAGGGGTCGGCACAGATACGCAGTATTTT. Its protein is CASSATGVGTDTQYF.

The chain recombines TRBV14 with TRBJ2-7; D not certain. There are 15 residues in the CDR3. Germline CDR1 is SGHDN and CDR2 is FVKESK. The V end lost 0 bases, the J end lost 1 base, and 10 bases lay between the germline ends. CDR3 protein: CASSQDGPRSYEQYF. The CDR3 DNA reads TGTGCCAGCAGCCAAGATGGGCCCCGATCCTACGAGCAGTACTTC.

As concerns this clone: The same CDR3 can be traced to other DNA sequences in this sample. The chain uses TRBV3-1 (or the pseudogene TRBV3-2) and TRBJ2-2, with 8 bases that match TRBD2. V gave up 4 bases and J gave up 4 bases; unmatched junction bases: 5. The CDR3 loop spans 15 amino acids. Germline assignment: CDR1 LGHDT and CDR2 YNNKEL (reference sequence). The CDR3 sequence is CASSLGGARTGELFF. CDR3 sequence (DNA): TGTGCCAGCAGCCTCGGGGGGGCTCGCACCGGGGAGCTGTTTTTT.

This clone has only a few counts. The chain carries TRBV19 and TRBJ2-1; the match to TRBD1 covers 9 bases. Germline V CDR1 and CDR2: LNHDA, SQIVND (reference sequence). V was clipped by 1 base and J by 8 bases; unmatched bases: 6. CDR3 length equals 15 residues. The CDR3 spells CASSIAGTGSDEQFF. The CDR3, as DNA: TGTGCCAGTAGTATAGCAGGGACAGGGAGCGATGAGCAGTTCTTC.

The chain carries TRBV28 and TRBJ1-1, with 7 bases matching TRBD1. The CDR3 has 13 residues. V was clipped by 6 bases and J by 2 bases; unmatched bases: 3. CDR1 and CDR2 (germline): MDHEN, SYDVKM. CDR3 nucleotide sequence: TGTGCCAGCAGGGGGACAGCAAACACTGAAGCTTTCTTT. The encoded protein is CASRGTANTEAFF.

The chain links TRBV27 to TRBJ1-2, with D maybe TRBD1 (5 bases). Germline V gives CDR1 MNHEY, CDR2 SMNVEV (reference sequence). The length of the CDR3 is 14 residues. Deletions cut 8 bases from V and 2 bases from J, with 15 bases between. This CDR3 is CASLRGGENYGYTF. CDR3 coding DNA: TGTGCCAGCTTGCGAGGAGGGGAAAACTATGGCTACACCTTC.

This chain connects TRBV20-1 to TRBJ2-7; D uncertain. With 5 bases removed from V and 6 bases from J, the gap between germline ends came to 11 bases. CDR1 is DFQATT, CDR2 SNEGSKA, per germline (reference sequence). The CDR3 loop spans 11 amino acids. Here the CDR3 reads CSALTRGEQYF. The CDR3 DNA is TGCAGTGCTTTAACGAGAGGCGAGCAGTACTTC.

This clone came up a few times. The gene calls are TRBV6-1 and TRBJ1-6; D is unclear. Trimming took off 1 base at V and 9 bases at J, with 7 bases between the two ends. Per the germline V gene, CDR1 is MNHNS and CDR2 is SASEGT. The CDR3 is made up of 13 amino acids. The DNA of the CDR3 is TGTGCCAGCAGTGAAGGAATCGGTTCACCCCTCCACTTT. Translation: CASSEGIGSPLHF.

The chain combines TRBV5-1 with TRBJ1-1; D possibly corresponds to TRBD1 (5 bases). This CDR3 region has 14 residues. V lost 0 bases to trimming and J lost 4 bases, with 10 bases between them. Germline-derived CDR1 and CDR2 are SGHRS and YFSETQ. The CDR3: CASSLAGGSTEAFF. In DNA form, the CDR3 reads TGCGCCAGCAGCTTGGCGGGGGGGAGCACTGAAGCTTTCTTT.

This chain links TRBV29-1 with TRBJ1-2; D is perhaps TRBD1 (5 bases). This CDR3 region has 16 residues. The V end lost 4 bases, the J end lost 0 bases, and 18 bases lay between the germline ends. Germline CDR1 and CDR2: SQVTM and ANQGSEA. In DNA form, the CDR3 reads TGCAGCGTTGCTCCCCTGAGCGGGGGAGCTAACTATGGCTACACCTTC. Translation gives CSVAPLSGGANYGYTF.

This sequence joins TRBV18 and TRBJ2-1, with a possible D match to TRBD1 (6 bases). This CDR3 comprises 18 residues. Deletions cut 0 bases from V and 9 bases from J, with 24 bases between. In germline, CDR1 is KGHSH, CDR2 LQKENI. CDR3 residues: CASSPPLGTRNRVGEQFF. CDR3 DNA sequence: TGTGCCAGCTCACCACCTCTTGGGACCAGAAACAGGGTCGGTGAGCAGTTCTTC.

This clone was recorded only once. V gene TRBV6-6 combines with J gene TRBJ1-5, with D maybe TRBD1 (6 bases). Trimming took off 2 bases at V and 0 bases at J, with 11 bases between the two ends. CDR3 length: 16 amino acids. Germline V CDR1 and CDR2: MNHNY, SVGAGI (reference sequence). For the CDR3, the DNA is TGTGCCAGCAGTTACCCACAGGGCAATAGCAATCAGCCCCAGCATTTT. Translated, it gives CASSYPQGNSNQPQHF.

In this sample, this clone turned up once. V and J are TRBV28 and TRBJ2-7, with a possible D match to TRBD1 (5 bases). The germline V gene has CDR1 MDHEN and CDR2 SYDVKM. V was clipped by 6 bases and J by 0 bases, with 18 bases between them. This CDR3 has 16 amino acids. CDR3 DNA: TGTGCCAGCAGACCACTCGATGCAGGGCCCTCCTACGAGCAGTACTTC. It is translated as CASRPLDAGPSYEQYF.

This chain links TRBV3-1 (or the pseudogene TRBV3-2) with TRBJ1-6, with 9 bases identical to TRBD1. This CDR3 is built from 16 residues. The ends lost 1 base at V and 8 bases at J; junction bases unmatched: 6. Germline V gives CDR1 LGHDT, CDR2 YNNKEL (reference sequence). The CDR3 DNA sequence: TGTGCCAGCAGCCAAGGAGGACAGGGGTTACATTCACCCCTCCACTTT. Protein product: CASSQGGQGLHSPLHF.

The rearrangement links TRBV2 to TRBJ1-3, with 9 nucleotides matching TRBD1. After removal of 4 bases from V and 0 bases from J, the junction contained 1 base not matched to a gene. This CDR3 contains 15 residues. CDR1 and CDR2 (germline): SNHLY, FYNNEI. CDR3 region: CASSVGQGSGNTIYF. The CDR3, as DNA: TGTGCCAGCAGTGTGGGACAGGGCTCTGGAAACACCATATATTTT.

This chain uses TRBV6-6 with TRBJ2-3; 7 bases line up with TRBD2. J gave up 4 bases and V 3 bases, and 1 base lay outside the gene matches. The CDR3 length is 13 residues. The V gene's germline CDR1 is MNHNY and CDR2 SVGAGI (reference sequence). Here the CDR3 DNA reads TGTGCCAGCAGTTATCGGGGGGCAGATACGCAGTATTTT. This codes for CASSYRGADTQYF.

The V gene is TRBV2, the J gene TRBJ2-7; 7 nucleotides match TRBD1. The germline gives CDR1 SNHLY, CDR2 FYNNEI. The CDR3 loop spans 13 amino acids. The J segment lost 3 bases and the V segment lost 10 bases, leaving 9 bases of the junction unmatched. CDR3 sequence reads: CATELYRGYEQYF. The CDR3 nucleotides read TGTGCCACCGAGCTCTACAGGGGCTACGAGCAGTACTTC.

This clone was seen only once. For the CDR3, the DNA is TGTGCCAGTAGTAGCGACAAGACGGCGGGGCCCCAGCATTTT. Residues: CASSSDKTAGPQHF. The chain uses TRBV19 and TRBJ1-5; D not certain. The CDR3 is made up of 14 amino acids. Germline V lookup: CDR1 LNHDA, CDR2 SQIVND (reference sequence). Deletions cut 4 bases from V and 9 bases from J, with 16 bases between.

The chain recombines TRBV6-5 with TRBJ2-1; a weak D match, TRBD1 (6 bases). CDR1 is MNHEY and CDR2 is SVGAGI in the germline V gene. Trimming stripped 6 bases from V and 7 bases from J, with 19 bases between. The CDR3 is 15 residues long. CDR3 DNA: TGTGCCAGCAGCCCCGACAGGTTTATGGTAAATGAGCAGTTCTTC. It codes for CASSPDRFMVNEQFF.